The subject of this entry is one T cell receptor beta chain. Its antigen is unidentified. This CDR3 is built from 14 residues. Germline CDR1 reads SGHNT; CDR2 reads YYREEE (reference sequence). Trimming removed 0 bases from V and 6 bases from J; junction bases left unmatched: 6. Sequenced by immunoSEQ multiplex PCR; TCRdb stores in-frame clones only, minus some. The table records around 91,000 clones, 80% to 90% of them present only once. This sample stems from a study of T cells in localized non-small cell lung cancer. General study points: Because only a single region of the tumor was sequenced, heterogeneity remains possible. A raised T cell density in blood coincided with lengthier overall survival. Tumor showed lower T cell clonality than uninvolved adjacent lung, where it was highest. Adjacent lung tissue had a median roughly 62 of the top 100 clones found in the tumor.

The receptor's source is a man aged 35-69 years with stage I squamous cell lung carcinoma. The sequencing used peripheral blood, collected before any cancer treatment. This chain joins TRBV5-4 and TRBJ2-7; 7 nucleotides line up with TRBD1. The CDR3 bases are TGTGCCAGCAGCTTGGCCGGTAACAGGGGCGAGCAGTACTTC. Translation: CASSLAGNRGEQYF.